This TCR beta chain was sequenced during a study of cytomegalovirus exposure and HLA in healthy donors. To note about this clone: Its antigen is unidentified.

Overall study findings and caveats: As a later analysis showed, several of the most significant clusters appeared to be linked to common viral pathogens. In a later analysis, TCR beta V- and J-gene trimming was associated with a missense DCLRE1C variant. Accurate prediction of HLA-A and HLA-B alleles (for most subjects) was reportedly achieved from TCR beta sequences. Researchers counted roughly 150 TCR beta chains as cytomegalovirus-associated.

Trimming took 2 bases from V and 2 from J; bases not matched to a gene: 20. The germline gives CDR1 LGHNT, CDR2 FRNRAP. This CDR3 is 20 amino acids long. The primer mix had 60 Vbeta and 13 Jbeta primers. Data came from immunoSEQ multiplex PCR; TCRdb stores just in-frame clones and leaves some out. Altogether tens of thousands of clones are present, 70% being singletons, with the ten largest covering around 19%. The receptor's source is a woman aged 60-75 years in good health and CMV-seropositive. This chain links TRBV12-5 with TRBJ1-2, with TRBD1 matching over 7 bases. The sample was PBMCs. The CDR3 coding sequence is TGTGCTAGTGGTTTGTCACAGGGGAAAGGGGGCCTACTACTAAACTATGGCTACACCTTC. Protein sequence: CASGLSQGKGGLLLNYGYTF.